This T cell receptor beta chain was retrieved from a study of chemoradiotherapy in HPV16-positive cancers. Looked up from germline, CDR1 is DFQATT and CDR2 is SNEGSKA (reference sequence). The CDR3 runs to 10 residues. The sample holds a few counts of this clone. TCRdb's copy holds only in-frame clones and misses some; the assay was immunoSEQ multiplex PCR. The sample lists several thousand clones, approximately 84% seen once, with over 6% in the top ten. Source: tumor tissue, taken from a patient who underwent chemoradiotherapy. This TCR was sampled from a human donor with HPV-associated anogenital cancer. This chain connects TRBV20-1 to TRBJ1-1; 7 positions match TRBD1. CDR3: CMPQGGTAFF. The CDR3 coding sequence is TGCATGCCCCAGGGGGGGACCGCTTTCTTT.